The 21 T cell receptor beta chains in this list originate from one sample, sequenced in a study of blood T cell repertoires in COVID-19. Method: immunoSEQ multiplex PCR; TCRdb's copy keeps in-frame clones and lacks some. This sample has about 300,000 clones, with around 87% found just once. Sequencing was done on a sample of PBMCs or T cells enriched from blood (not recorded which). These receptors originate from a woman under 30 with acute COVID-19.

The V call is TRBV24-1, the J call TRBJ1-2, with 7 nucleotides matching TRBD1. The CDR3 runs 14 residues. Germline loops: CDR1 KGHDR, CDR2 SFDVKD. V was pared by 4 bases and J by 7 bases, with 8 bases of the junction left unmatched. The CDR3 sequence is CATSDGTDPGGYTF. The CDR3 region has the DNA TGTGCCACCAGTGACGGGACAGACCCGGGTGGCTACACCTTC.

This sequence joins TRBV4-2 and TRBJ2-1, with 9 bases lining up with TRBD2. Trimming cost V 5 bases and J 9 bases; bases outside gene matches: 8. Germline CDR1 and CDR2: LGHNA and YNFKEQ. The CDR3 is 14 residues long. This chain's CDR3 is CASSFAGGAGEQFF. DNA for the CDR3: TGTGCCAGCAGCTTCGCGGGAGGGGCTGGTGAGCAGTTCTTC.

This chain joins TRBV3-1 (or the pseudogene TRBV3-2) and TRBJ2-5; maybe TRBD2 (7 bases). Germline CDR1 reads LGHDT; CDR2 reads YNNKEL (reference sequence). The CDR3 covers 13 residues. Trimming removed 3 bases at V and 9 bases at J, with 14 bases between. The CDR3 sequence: CASSHFWGGPQYF. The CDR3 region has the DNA TGTGCCAGCAGCCATTTTTGGGGGGGGCCCCAGTACTTC.

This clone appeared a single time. CDR3 nucleotides: TGTGCCAGCAGTTTGGCCGGGACAGGGGTTTCCTACGAGCAGTACTTC. It translates to CASSLAGTGVSYEQYF. The rearrangement joins TRBV7-2 to TRBJ2-7; 10 nucleotides align to TRBD1. Unmatched junction bases numbered 9, after V lost 6 bases and J lost 1 base. The CDR3 has 16 amino acids. Germline V gene sequence: CDR1 SGHTA, CDR2 FQGNSA.

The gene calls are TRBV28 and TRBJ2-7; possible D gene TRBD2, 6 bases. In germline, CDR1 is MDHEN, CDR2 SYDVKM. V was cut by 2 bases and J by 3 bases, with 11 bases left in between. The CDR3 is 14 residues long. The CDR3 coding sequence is TGTGCCAGCAGTTTACCCCGTAGCGGCTACGAGCAGTACTTC. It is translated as CASSLPRSGYEQYF.

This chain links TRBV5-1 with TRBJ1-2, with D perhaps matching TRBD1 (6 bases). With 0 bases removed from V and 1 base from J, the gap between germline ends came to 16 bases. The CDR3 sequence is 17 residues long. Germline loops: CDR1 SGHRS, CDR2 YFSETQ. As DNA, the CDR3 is TGCGCCAGCAGCTTGGTTTCAGGGGCCACCTTTAACTATGGCTACACCTTC. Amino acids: CASSLVSGATFNYGYTF.

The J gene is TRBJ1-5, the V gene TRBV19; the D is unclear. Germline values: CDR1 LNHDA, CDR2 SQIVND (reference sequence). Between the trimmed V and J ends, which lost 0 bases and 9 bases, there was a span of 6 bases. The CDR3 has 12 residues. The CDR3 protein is CASSIDLRPQHF. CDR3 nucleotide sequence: TGTGCCAGTAGTATAGATCTCAGGCCCCAGCATTTT.

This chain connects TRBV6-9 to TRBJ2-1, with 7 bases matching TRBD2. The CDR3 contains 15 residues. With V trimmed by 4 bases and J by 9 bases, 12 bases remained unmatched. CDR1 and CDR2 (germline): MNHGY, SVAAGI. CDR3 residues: CASSFPSGTFGEQFF. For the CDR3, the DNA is TGTGCCAGCAGTTTCCCCAGCGGGACCTTCGGTGAGCAGTTCTTC.

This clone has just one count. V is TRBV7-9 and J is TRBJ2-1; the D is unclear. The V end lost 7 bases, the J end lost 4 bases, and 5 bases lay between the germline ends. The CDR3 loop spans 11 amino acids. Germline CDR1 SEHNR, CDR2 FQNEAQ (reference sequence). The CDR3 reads CASTQYNEQFF. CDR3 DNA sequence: TGTGCCAGCACCCAATACAATGAGCAGTTCTTC.

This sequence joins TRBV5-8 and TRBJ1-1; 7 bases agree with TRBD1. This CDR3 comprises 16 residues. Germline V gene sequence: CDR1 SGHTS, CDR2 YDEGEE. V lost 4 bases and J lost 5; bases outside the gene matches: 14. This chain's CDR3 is CASSDATRTGNTEAFF. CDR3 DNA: TGTGCCAGCAGCGATGCCACTAGGACAGGAAATACTGAAGCTTTCTTT.

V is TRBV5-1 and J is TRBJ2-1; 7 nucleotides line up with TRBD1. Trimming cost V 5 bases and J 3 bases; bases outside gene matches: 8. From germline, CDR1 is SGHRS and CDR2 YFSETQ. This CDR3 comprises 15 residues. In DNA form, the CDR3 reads TGCGCCAGCAGTCAGACAGGGCTAGACTACAATGAGCAGTTCTTC. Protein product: CASSQTGLDYNEQFF.

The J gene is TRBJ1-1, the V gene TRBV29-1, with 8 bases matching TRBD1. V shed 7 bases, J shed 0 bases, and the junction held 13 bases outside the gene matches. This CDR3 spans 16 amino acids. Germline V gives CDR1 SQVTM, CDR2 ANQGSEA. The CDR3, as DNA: TGCAGCGGTGCCTCAGGGACAGGAGGGATGAACACTGAAGCTTTCTTT. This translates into CSGASGTGGMNTEAFF. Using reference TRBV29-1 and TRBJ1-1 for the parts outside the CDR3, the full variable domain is SAVISQKPSRDICQRGTSLTIQCQVDSQVTMMFWYRQQPGQSLTLIATANQGSEATYESGFVIDKFPISRPNLTFSTLTVSNMSPEDSSIYLCSGASGTGGMNTEAFFGQGTRLTVV.

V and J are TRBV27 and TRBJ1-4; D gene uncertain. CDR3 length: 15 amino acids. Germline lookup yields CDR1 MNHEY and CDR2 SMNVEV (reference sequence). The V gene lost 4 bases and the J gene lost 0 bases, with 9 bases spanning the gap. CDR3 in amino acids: CASSSAGATNEKLFF. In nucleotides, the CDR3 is TGTGCCAGCAGTTCCGCGGGAGCAACTAATGAAAAACTGTTTTTT.

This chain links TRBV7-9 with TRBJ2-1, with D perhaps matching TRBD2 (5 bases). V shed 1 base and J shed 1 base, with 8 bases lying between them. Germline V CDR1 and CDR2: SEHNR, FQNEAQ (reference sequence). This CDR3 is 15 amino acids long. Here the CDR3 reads CASSLGGRSYNEQFF. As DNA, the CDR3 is TGTGCCAGCAGCTTAGGAGGGCGATCCTACAATGAGCAGTTCTTC.

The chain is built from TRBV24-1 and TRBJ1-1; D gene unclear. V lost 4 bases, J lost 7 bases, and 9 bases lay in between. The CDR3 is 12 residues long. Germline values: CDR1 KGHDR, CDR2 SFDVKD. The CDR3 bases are TGTGCCACCAGTGACCCAGCGCTTGAAGCTTTCTTT. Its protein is CATSDPALEAFF.

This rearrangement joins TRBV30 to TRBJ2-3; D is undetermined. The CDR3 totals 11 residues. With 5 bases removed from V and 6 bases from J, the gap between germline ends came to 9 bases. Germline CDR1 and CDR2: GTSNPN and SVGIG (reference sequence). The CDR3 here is CAWGREDTQYF. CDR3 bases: TGTGCCTGGGGGCGAGAGGATACGCAGTATTTT.

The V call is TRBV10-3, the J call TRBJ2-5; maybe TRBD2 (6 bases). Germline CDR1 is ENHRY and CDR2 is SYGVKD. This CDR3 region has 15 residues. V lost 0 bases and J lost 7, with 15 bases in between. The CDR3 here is CAISESGGVQGTQYF. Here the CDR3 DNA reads TGTGCCATCAGTGAGTCTGGCGGGGTCCAGGGGACCCAGTACTTC.

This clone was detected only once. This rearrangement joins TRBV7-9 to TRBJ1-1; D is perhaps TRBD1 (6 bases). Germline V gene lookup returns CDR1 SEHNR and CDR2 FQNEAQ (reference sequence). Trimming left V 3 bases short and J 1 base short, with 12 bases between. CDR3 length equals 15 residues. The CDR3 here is CASSFKTGGNTEAFF. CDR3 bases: TGTGCCAGCAGCTTCAAGACAGGAGGGAACACTGAAGCTTTCTTT. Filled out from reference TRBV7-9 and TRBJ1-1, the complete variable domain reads DTGVSQNPRHKITKRGQNVTFRCDPISEHNRLYWYRQTLGQGPEFLTYFQNEAQLEKSRLLSDRFSAERPKGSFSTLEIQRTEQGDSAMYLCASSFKTGGNTEAFFGQGTRLTVV.

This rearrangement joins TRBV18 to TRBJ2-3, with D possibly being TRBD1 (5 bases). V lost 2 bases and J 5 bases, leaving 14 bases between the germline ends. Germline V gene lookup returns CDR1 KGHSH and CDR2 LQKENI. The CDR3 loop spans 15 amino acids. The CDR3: CASSPLAGMIDTQYF. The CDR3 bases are TGTGCCAGCTCACCATTGGCAGGGATGATAGATACGCAGTATTTT. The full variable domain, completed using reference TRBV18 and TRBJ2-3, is NAGVMQNPRHLVRRRGQEARLRCSPMKGHSHVYWYRQLPEEGLKFMVYLQKENIIDESGMPKERFSAEFPKEGPSILRIQQVVRGDSAAYFCASSPLAGMIDTQYFGPGTRLTVL.

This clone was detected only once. In DNA, the CDR3 is TGTGCCAGCAGCTCACTTTCGGGGGGTATCCACGAGCAGTACTTC. This translates into CASSSLSGGIHEQYF. The chain has TRBV7-2 and TRBJ2-7; TRBD2 aligns across 7 bases. Trimming took 4 bases from V and 5 from J; bases not matched to a gene: 11. The germline gives CDR1 SGHTA, CDR2 FQGNSA. The CDR3 spans 15 residues. Variable domain in full (rest from reference TRBV7-2 and TRBJ2-7): GAGVSQSPSNKVTEKGKDVELRCDPISGHTALYWYRQSLGQGLEFLIYFQGNSAPDKSGLPSDRFSAERTGGSVSTLTIQRTQQEDSAVYLCASSSLSGGIHEQYFGPGTRLTVT.

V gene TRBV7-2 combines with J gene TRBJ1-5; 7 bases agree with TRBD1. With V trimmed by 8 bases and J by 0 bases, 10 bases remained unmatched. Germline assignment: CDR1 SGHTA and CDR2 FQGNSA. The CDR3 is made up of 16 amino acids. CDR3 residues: CASSYRGRGSNQPQHF. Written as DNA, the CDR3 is TGTGCCAGCTCCTACAGGGGAAGGGGTAGCAATCAGCCCCAGCATTTT.